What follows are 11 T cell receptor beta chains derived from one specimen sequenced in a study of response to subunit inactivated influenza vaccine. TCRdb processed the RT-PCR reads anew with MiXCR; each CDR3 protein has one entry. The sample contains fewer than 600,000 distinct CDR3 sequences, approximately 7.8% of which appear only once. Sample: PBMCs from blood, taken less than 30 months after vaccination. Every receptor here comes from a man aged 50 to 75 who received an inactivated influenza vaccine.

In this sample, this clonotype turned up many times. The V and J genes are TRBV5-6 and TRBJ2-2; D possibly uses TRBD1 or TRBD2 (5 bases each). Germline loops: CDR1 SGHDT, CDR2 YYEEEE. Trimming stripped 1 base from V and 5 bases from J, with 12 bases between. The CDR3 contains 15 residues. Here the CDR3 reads CASSLQRGRTGELFF. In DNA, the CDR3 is TGTGCCAGCAGCTTGCAGAGGGGTCGAACCGGGGAGCTGTTTTTT.

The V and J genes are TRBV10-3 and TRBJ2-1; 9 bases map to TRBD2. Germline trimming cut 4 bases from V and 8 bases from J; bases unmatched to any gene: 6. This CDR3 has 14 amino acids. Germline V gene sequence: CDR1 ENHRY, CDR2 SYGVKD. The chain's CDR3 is CAISVGSGSDEQFF. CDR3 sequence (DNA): TGTGCCATCAGTGTGGGTAGCGGGAGTGATGAGCAGTTCTTC.

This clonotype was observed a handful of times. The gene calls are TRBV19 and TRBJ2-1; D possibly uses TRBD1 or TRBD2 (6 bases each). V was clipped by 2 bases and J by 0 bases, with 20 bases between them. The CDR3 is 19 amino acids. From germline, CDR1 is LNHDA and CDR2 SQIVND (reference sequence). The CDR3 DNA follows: TGTGCCAGTAGTATATCAGGGGCGTCGTGGCGGGACTCCTACAATGAGCAGTTCTTC. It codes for CASSISGASWRDSYNEQFF.

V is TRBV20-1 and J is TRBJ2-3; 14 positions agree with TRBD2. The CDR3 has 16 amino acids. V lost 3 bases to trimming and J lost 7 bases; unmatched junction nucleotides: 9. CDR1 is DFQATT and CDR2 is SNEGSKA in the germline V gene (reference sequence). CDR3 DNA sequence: TGCAGTGCTAGTGCTGGGACTAGCGGGAGCAGACATACGCAGTATTTT. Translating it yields CSASAGTSGSRHTQYF.

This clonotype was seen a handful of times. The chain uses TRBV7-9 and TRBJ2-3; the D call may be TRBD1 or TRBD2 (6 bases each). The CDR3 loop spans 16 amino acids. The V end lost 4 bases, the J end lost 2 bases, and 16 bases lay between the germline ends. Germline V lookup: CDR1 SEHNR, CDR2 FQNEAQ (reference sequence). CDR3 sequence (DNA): TGTGCCAGCAGCTCAGCCCGGGGGCCGGACACAGATACGCAGTATTTT. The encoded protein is CASSSARGPDTDTQYF.

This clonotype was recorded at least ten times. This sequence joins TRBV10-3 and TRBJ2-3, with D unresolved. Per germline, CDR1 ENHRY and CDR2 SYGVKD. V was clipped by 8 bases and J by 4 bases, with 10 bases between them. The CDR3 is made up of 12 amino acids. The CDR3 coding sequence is TGTGCCATCGGAGCACCAGCAGATACGCAGTATTTT. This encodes CAIGAPADTQYF.

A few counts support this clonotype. The CDR3: CASSQGLAGGPQYF. In nucleotides, the CDR3 is TGCGCCAGCAGCCAAGGACTAGCGGGGGGGCCCCAGTACTTC. The chain uses TRBV4-3 and TRBJ2-5, with 14 nucleotides matching TRBD2. CDR1 is LGHNA and CDR2 is YSLEER in the germline V gene. V shed 1 base, J shed 9 bases, and the junction held 1 base outside the gene matches. The CDR3 sequence is 14 residues long.

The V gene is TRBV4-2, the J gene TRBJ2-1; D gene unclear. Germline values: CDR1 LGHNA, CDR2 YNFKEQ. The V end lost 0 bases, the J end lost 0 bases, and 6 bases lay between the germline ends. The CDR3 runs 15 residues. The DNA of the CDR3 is TGTGCCAGCAGCCAAGACCATGGCTCCTACAATGAGCAGTTCTTC. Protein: CASSQDHGSYNEQFF.

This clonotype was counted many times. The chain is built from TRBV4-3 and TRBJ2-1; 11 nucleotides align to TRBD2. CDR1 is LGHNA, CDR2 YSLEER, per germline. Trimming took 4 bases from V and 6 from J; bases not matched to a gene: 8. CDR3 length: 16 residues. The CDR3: CASSPLTSGGLNEQFF. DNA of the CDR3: TGCGCCAGCAGCCCCCTAACTAGCGGGGGCCTCAATGAGCAGTTCTTC.

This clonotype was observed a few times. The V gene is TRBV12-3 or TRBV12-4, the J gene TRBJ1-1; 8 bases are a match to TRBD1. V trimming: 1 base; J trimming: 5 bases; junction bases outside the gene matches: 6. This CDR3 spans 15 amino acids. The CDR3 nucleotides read TGTGCCAGCAGTTTAGAGGGCAGGGGGCGGACTGAAGCTTTCTTT. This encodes CASSLEGRGRTEAFF.

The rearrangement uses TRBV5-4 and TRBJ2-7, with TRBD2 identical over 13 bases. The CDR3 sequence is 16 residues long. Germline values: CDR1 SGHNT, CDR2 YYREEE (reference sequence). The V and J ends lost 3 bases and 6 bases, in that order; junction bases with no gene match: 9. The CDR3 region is CASSYPKGLAGSEQYF. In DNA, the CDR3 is TGTGCCAGCAGCTACCCGAAGGGACTAGCGGGGAGCGAGCAGTACTTC.